This T cell receptor beta chain was captured by sequencing in a study of CD8 T cells in Susac syndrome. Study findings and constraints: The authors acknowledged that the study's TCR sequencing and HLA analysis involved relatively few individuals.

Of note for this clonotype: Its antigen is not known.

Random hexamers were used to reverse transcribe roughly 0.5 to 1 ug of RNA. TCRdb re-derived calls from the immunoSEQ multiplex PCR reads in MiXCR, one entry per CDR3 protein. The sample lists 150,000 or so distinct CDR3 sequences; around 94% were seen once. There are 15 residues in the CDR3. V lost 3 bases, J lost 10 bases, and 4 bases stayed unmatched. The source material was CD4+ T cells from PBMCs. The TCR was taken from a human donor in good health. V usage is TRBV23-1 and J usage is TRBJ1-6; 12 bases line up with TRBD1. TRBV23-1 is annotated as an ORF whose role is uncertain. The CDR3 loop reads CASSHGTGGSSPLHF. CDR3 DNA sequence: TGCGCCAGCAGTCATGGGACAGGGGGCTCATCACCCCTCCACTTT.